This T cell receptor (beta chain) was captured by sequencing in a study of T cells in Graves' hyperthyroidism and ophthalmopathy. The TCR beta CDR3 regions underwent amplification using RNA transcripts as the source. The HTBI primer set was used in a first-round RT-PCR of the TCR CDR3. TCRdb reprocessed the multiplex PCR reads with MiXCR, giving one entry per CDR3 protein. The data hold hundreds of thousands of distinct CDR3 sequences, with roughly a sixth observed a single time. CDR1 and CDR2 (germline): SGDLS, YYNGEE. V gave up 0 bases and J gave up 0 bases; unmatched junction bases: 5. CDR3 length: 17 residues. In making diagnoses, clinical symptoms, serum thyroxine and TRAb, thyroid ultrasound and orbital computed tomography were all used.

The chain couples TRBV9 to TRBJ2-1, with 8 bases matching TRBD2. The material sequenced was blood. The clonotype comes from a woman aged 45-65 years with Graves' hyperthyroidism that later progressed to Graves' ophthalmopathy. Here the CDR3 DNA reads TGTGCCAGCAGCGTAGGCGGCGGGGGGCTCTCCTACAATGAGCAGTTCTTC. It codes for CASSVGGGGLSYNEQFF.